The clone carrying this T cell receptor beta chain was observed at least ten times. Its specificity is not known. The data originate from a study of neurological immune-mediated disorders. Study results and limitations: Phylogenetic grouping assigned the repertoires of 18 of 34 multiple sclerosis patients to one related-CDR3 cluster, which constitutes a possible signature.

The unsorted libraries originated from 2 million PBMCs kept at -80 C. Per the germline V gene, CDR1 is SGHRS and CDR2 is YFSETQ. CDR3 size: 14 residues. Trimming took 5 bases from V and 7 from J; bases not matched to a gene: 9. The cDNA was generated by 5'RACE with 10-nucleotide random UMIs. Every sequencing run produced over 160 million TCR-beta sequences that came from 15-18 subjects. One entry per CDR3 protein, called by TCRdb with MiXCR from the 5' RACE reads. The repertoire holds about 60,000 distinct CDR3 sequences, with roughly 3.5% as singletons. Sequenced input: PBMCs. The V call is TRBV5-1, the J call TRBJ2-1, with TRBD2 matching 7 bases. The source is a woman in her sixties or seventies with multiple sclerosis. CDR3 sequence reads: CASSNYPGGNEQFF. CDR3 DNA sequence: TGCGCCAGCAGTAACTACCCCGGGGGGAATGAGCAGTTCTTC.